This T cell receptor beta chain was captured by sequencing in a study of blood T cell repertoires in COVID-19. Study-wide background: The United States, Italy and Spain provided the acute and convalescent COVID-19 samples.

The junction had 8 bases not matched to a gene; V was cut back by 4 bases and J by 1 base. Per germline, CDR1 SGHTA and CDR2 FQGNSA. The CDR3 has 16 residues. Per the original data handling: Quantification of nucleated cells was approximated via reference gene primer amplification. Here immunoSEQ multiplex PCR was the method, and the copy in TCRdb shows in-frame clones only, minus some. V, J and clone size derive from that table, while D and trimming were established from the DNA sequence. The data hold some 52,000 clones, with about 90% observed a single time. The source of this sequence is a human donor with active COVID-19. The donor label of this sample is uncertain. The V call is TRBV7-2, the J call TRBJ2-7; 9 bases map to TRBD2. The material sequenced was peripheral blood. CDR3 nucleotide sequence: TGTGCCAGCAGCTACGTCGGGACTAGCCTTTCCTACGAGCAGTACTTC. Its protein is CASSYVGTSLSYEQYF. The full variable domain, completed using reference TRBV7-2 and TRBJ2-7, is GAGVSQSPSNKVTEKGKDVELRCDPISGHTALYWYRQSLGQGLEFLIYFQGNSAPDKSGLPSDRFSAERTGGSVSTLTIQRTQQEDSAVYLCASSYVGTSLSYEQYFGPGTRLTVT.